The sample holds a few counts of the clone carrying this T cell receptor (beta chain). Its cognate antigen is unknown. One entry per CDR3 protein, called by TCRdb with MiXCR from the RT-PCR reads. The table records about 500,000 distinct CDR3 sequences, about an eighth of them present only once. This entry belongs to a study of response to subunit inactivated influenza vaccine. Study-level results: A suggestion made by the authors is that each seasonal influenza vaccination recruits few new T cells.

V gave up 9 bases and J gave up 2 bases, with 22 bases separating them. CDR1 SGHDN and CDR2 FVKESK come from the germline V gene. CDR3 length: 17 amino acids. Sample: PBMCs from blood, taken about 40 days after vaccination. This sequence was found in a man aged 45-65 years who received an inactivated influenza vaccine. The rearrangement uses TRBV14 and TRBJ2-2; D possibly uses TRBD1 or TRBD2 (5 bases each). DNA for the CDR3: TGTGCCAGGAGCAATTTCCAGGGACGCGATAACACCGGGGAGCTGTTTTTT. Protein product: CARSNFQGRDNTGELFF.